This T cell receptor beta chain was profiled in a study of T-cell memory formation after mild COVID-19. Study-wide results and caveats: Mainly in CM and EM were contracting CD4+ clones; CD8+ were in EMRA. A subset of responding clones appeared in pre-infection memory, suggesting cross-reactive memory joined. CD4+ bias marked clones expanding day 15 to 37, unlike balanced contracting clones.

V gave up 4 bases and J gave up 0 bases, with 10 bases separating them. This CDR3 is 14 amino acids long. As regards this clonotype: What it binds is unknown.

From the 5' RACE reads, TCRdb called clonotypes with MiXCR, one entry per CDR3 protein. The data show 350,000 or so distinct CDR3 sequences, with around 21% seen just once and about an eighth held by the top ten. The gene calls are TRBV12-3 or TRBV12-4 and TRBJ2-7; D might be TRBD1 or TRBD2, each matching 5 bases. This receptor was obtained from an adult woman who had mild COVID-19 (a few samples of this study predate the infection). Cell type and time point are not known. Sequences were obtained from PBMCs or a T cell subset sorted from them (not recorded which). CDR3 in amino acids: CASSSRDGSYEQYF. The CDR3 coding sequence is TGTGCCAGCAGTTCTCGGGACGGCTCCTACGAGCAGTACTTC.